This TCR beta chain was sequenced in a study of blood T cell repertoires in COVID-19. Assay: immunoSEQ multiplex PCR; the TCRdb copy retains only in-frame clones and omits some. The sample shows approximately 210,000 clones, about nine tenths of them seen only once. Trimming shortened V by 7 bases and J by 3 bases, and 6 bases separated the two germline ends. Per germline, CDR1 SNHLY and CDR2 FYNNEI. The CDR3 loop spans 12 amino acids. This clone was counted only a few times. Seattle cases were enrolled at active infection and followed longitudinally. What was sequenced was peripheral blood. The chain couples TRBV2 to TRBJ2-2; TRBD1 might be the D (5 bases). The receptor's source is a man over 45 with COVID-19, enrolled during active disease. CDR3: CASTGHTGELFF. The CDR3 nucleotides read TGTGCCAGCACAGGGCACACCGGGGAGCTGTTTTTT.